This T cell receptor beta chain is drawn from a study of T cells in Graves' hyperthyroidism and ophthalmopathy. Broader study findings: The model made its ophthalmopathy prediction, and onset followed a median approximately 7 months later.

Pregnant or lactating patients were excluded, as were those with uncontrolled infection or other autoimmune disease. Thyroid ultrasound and orbital computed tomography, with clinical symptoms and serum thyroxine and TRAb, informed diagnoses. Amplified TCR beta CDR3 regions derived from RNA transcripts. TCR CDR3 regions were first amplified by RT-PCR with HTBI primers. MiXCR was run by TCRdb on the multiplex PCR reads, yielding one entry per CDR3 protein. The profile shows hundreds of thousands of distinct CDR3 sequences, approximately 14% of them singletons. In the case of this clonotype: The antigen is not known.

The sequencing input was blood. This TCR came from a woman aged 45 to 65 with Graves' ophthalmopathy.

This chain's CDR3 is CASSPGTSGSINEQFF. For the CDR3, the DNA is TGTGCCAGCAGCCCCGGGACTAGCGGGAGTATTAATGAGCAGTTCTTC. The chain joins TRBV7-3 to TRBJ2-1, with 14 bases lining up with TRBD2. J gave up 7 bases and V 5 bases, and 7 bases lay outside the gene matches. Germline V lookup: CDR1 SGHTA, CDR2 FQGTGA. The CDR3 sequence is 16 residues long. The variable domain in full, with the rest retrieved from reference TRBV7-3 and TRBJ2-1, is GAGVSQTPSNKVTEKGKYVELRCDPISGHTALYWYRQSLGQGPEFLIYFQGTGAADDSGLPNDRFFAVRPEGSVSTLKIQRTERGDSAVYLCASSPGTSGSINEQFFGPGTRLTVL.